One and the same sample provided the 3 T cell receptor beta chains below, sequenced in a study of T cells in Graves' hyperthyroidism and ophthalmopathy. It was RNA transcripts that yielded the amplified TCR beta CDR3 regions. Researchers ran a first-round RT-PCR on the TCR CDR3 using the HTBI primer set. MiXCR was run by TCRdb on the multiplex PCR reads, yielding one entry per CDR3 protein. In the table there are about 250,000 distinct CDR3 sequences, roughly a quarter of which are singletons. Sequences were obtained from blood. These receptors all come from a woman aged 40-49 years with Graves' ophthalmopathy.

This clonotype was found many times. The chain has TRBV7-6 and TRBJ2-7; D is unclear. This CDR3 is built from 14 residues. In germline, CDR1 is SGHVS, CDR2 FNYEAQ. V gave up 1 base and J gave up 2 bases, with 9 bases separating them. CDR3 DNA sequence: TGTGCCAGCAGCTTAGAGGGCAGCACCTACGAGCAGTACTTC. It encodes CASSLEGSTYEQYF.

This clonotype was recorded at least ten times. This chain connects TRBV20-1 to TRBJ2-7; 7 bases are a match to TRBD2. The J segment lost 2 bases and the V segment lost 3 bases, leaving 16 bases of the junction unmatched. The CDR3 loop spans 17 amino acids. CDR1 DFQATT and CDR2 SNEGSKA come from the germline V gene (reference sequence). The chain's CDR3 is CSASATNLAAAPYEQYF. In DNA, the CDR3 is TGCAGTGCTAGCGCAACAAATCTAGCGGCGGCCCCCTACGAGCAGTACTTC.

This clonotype was seen at least ten times. V usage is TRBV6-5 and J usage is TRBJ1-1; D is ambiguous. The length of the CDR3 is 14 residues. Germline loops: CDR1 MNHEY, CDR2 SVGAGI. Trimming pared 2 bases from V and 6 bases from J, leaving 13 bases between. The CDR3 nucleotides are TGTGCCAGCAGTTACGCGGCCAGGCTAGCTGAAGCTTTCTTT. This sequence encodes CASSYAARLAEAFF.